These 17 T cell receptor beta chains were sequenced from one sample in a study of shared clonotypes between healthy human individuals. Here immunoSEQ multiplex PCR was the method, and the copy in TCRdb shows in-frame clones only, minus some. There are about 460,000 clones in the sample; roughly four fifths occur only once, and 12% lies in the top ten. The sample taken for sequencing was PBMCs. Source of these receptors: a woman between 40 and 55 years old in good health. Some clones in this sample may be carry-over from other donors' samples.

This sequence joins TRBV28 and TRBJ2-7; TRBD2 might be the D (5 bases). V was cut by 7 bases and J by 7 bases, with 14 bases left in between. Germline CDR1 MDHEN, CDR2 SYDVKM. This CDR3 has 12 residues. The CDR3 sequence: CASTVRRGEQYF. The CDR3 region has the DNA TGTGCCAGCACCGTGCGCCGAGGGGAGCAGTACTTC.

The V gene is TRBV19, the J gene TRBJ1-5; 7 bases fit TRBD1. Germline-derived CDR1 and CDR2 are LNHDA and SQIVND (reference sequence). The ends lost 7 bases at V and 4 bases at J; junction bases unmatched: 13. The CDR3 is made up of 16 amino acids. CDR3 nucleotide sequence: TGTGCCAGTACCCCGGGACAGCCGCCTTCTAATCAGCCCCAGCATTTT. Translating gives CASTPGQPPSNQPQHF.

The J gene is TRBJ2-3, the V gene TRBV18; the match to TRBD2 covers 9 bases. The CDR3 contains 17 residues. Germline V lookup: CDR1 KGHSH, CDR2 LQKENI. J gave up 1 base and V 1 base, and 6 bases lay outside the gene matches. CDR3: CASSPRYLAGGTDTQYF. The CDR3 DNA reads TGTGCCAGCTCACCACGTTATTTAGCGGGAGGCACAGATACGCAGTATTTT.

As for this clone: This clone may be a read error of a much larger clone one base away. No conserved phenylalanine or tryptophan is present at the end of the CDR3, so a read error is the likely explanation. This chain joins TRBV30 and TRBJ1-4; D ambiguous. The CDR3 sequence is 16 residues long. V shed 2 bases and J shed 8 bases, with 21 bases lying between them. Germline V lookup: CDR1 GTSNPN, CDR2 SVGIG (reference sequence). This CDR3 reads CAWSSHTGEGWEKLFS. The CDR3 nucleotides are TGTGCCTGGAGTTCACATACCGGGGAGGGTTGGGAAAAACTGTTTTCT.

The gene calls are TRBV10-3 and TRBJ2-3; 8 bases are a match to TRBD2. Germline CDR1 and CDR2: ENHRY and SYGVKD. The CDR3 is made up of 15 amino acids. V lost 2 bases and J lost 6; bases outside the gene matches: 7. This chain's CDR3 is CAISEPGGPADTQYF. The CDR3 nucleotides are TGTGCCATCAGTGAGCCGGGAGGGCCAGCCGATACGCAGTATTTT.

The rearrangement uses TRBV11-2 and TRBJ1-1; 8 nucleotides match TRBD1. There are 14 residues in the CDR3. Germline CDR1 is SGHAT and CDR2 is FQNNGV. Trimming took 3 bases from V and 4 from J; bases not matched to a gene: 4. The CDR3 spells CASSLQGATTEAFF. Written as DNA, the CDR3 is TGTGCCAGCAGCTTGCAGGGGGCGACCACTGAAGCTTTCTTT.

The gene calls are TRBV7-8 and TRBJ2-1; 11 bases fit TRBD2. Germline V gene sequence: CDR1 SGHVS, CDR2 FQNEAQ. CDR3 length: 18 amino acids. J was trimmed by 5 bases and V by 3 bases; bases with no gene match: 12. The chain's CDR3 is CASSFFGSGLAEHNEQFF. CDR3 DNA sequence: TGTGCCAGCAGCTTTTTCGGCTCGGGACTAGCGGAGCACAATGAGCAGTTCTTC.

The chain links TRBV29-1 to TRBJ1-1; perhaps TRBD1 as D (5 bases). The CDR3 runs 11 residues. In germline, CDR1 is SQVTM, CDR2 ANQGSEA. Trimming stripped 4 bases from V and 6 bases from J, with 9 bases between. The CDR3 region is CSVGGAAEAFF. In DNA, the CDR3 is TGCAGCGTTGGCGGGGCAGCTGAAGCTTTCTTT. The full variable domain, rest sourced from reference TRBV29-1 and TRBJ1-1, is SAVISQKPSRDICQRGTSLTIQCQVDSQVTMMFWYRQQPGQSLTLIATANQGSEATYESGFVIDKFPISRPNLTFSTLTVSNMSPEDSSIYLCSVGGAAEAFFGQGTRLTVV.

The V call is TRBV19, the J call TRBJ2-7; TRBD2 aligns across 11 bases. The junction had 4 bases not matched to a gene; V was cut back by 7 bases and J by 2 bases. CDR1 and CDR2 (germline): LNHDA, SQIVND (reference sequence). The CDR3 spans 14 residues. DNA for the CDR3: TGTGCCAGTAAGGGGACTAGCGGTCCCTACGAGCAGTACTTC. It specifies CASKGTSGPYEQYF.

The DNA for the CDR3 is TGTGCCAGCGGGGGACAGGGGGGATCTTATGAGCAGTTCTTC. It codes for CASGGQGGSYEQFF. V and J are TRBV2 and TRBJ2-1; 11 positions match TRBD1. Germline CDR1 and CDR2: SNHLY and FYNNEI. This CDR3 has 14 amino acids. V was pared by 8 bases and J by 8 bases, with 8 bases of the junction left unmatched.

Details on this clone: Since a far larger clone is one base different, this is likely a read error. This chain joins TRBV2 and TRBJ1-1; 9 positions agree with TRBD1. There are 17 residues in the CDR3. Germline V gives CDR1 SNHLY, CDR2 FYNNEI. CDR3 nucleotides: TGTGCCGGCAGTGGTTGGGACAGGGTTACGGTGAACACTGAAGCTTTCTTT. Translated: CAGSGWDRVTVNTEAFF.

The table lists this clone with many counts. Possible read error: a much larger clone is one base away. The same CDR3 arises from other DNA sequences in this sample as well. V gene TRBV29-1 combines with J gene TRBJ2-5; maybe TRBD2 (6 bases). The CDR3 is 11 residues long. Germline values: CDR1 SQVTM, CDR2 ANQGSEA. Deletions cut 6 bases from V and 2 bases from J, with 7 bases between. This CDR3 is CSVGGQETQYF. The CDR3 DNA is TGCAGCGTGGGGGGACAAGAGACCCAGTACTTC.

This clone was counted ten times or more. The chain employs TRBV7-2 and TRBJ2-3; D call uncertain. Trimming removed 1 base from V and 6 bases from J, with 8 bases in between. From germline, CDR1 is SGHTA and CDR2 FQGNSA. The CDR3 consists of 13 residues. The CDR3 bases are TGTGCCAGCAGCTTAGGACCGAAGGATACGCAGTATTTT. Translated, it gives CASSLGPKDTQYF.

The table lists this clone with a count of one. The chain recombines TRBV19 with TRBJ2-7, with 7 bases matching TRBD2. CDR1 is LNHDA and CDR2 is SQIVND in the germline V gene (reference sequence). This CDR3 comprises 14 residues. Trimming removed 3 bases from V and 6 bases from J; junction bases left unmatched: 8. In DNA, the CDR3 is TGTGCCAGTAGTATGGTAGCGGGTTCTAGCGAGCAGTACTTC. Translating it yields CASSMVAGSSEQYF.

The chain has TRBV6-5 and TRBJ1-5; D unresolved. This CDR3 region has 15 residues. Germline CDR1 and CDR2: MNHEY and SVGAGI. V lost 5 bases to trimming and J lost 4 bases, with 15 bases between them. In DNA, the CDR3 is TGTGCCAGCAGTCCCAGGTTCTCCGGGAATCAGCCCCAGCATTTT. Its translation: CASSPRFSGNQPQHF.

Concerning this clone itself: One base separates it from a far larger clone, so it is likely a read error. The CDR3 carries no conserved terminal phenylalanine or tryptophan, so it likely arises from a read error. V and J are TRBV7-9 and TRBJ2-7, with D maybe TRBD2 (5 bases). The germline V gene has CDR1 SEHNR and CDR2 FQNEAQ (reference sequence). Trimming stripped 3 bases from V and 7 bases from J, with 10 bases between. This CDR3 is built from 12 residues. As DNA, the CDR3 is TGTGCCAGCAGCTTTGGACTGGGGGAGCAGTACCTC. It is translated as CASSFGLGEQYL.

The gene calls are TRBV19 and TRBJ2-7; D assignment may be TRBD1 or TRBD2 (5 bases each). Deletions cut 6 bases from V and 4 bases from J, with 16 bases between. The CDR3 sequence is 14 residues long. CDR1 and CDR2 from the germline V gene are LNHDA and SQIVND (reference sequence). The CDR3: CASSQNGGIYEQYF. For the CDR3, the DNA is TGTGCCAGTAGCCAGAATGGGGGAATATACGAGCAGTACTTC.